Below, 20 T cell receptor beta chains from the same sample are listed, as sequenced in a study of blood T cell repertoires in COVID-19. Sequenced by immunoSEQ multiplex PCR; TCRdb stores in-frame clones only, minus some. The sample shows about 350,000 clones, about 90% of them seen only once. What was sequenced was PBMCs or T cells enriched from blood (not recorded which). These receptors were obtained from a woman aged 30 to 39 who had been exposed to COVID-19.

DNA of the CDR3: TGTGCCAGCAGCCCAGGGGGCGCGAACACCGGGGAGCTGTTTTTT. It is translated as CASSPGGANTGELFF. The rearrangement links TRBV7-3 to TRBJ2-2, with TRBD1 matching over 8 bases. The germline V gene encodes CDR1 SGHTA and CDR2 FQGTGA. After removal of 5 bases from V and 0 bases from J, the junction contained 2 bases not matched to a gene. This CDR3 region has 15 residues.

The gene calls are TRBV5-1 and TRBJ2-7; 14 nucleotides agree with TRBD2. Germline lookup yields CDR1 SGHRS and CDR2 YFSETQ. This CDR3 is built from 16 residues. The junction had 4 bases not matched to a gene; V was cut back by 0 bases and J by 5 bases. CDR3 loop: CASSLARTSGRNEQYF. CDR3 nucleotide sequence: TGCGCCAGCAGCTTGGCCCGGACTAGCGGGAGGAACGAGCAGTACTTC.

The chain carries TRBV11-3 and TRBJ1-1; D gene unclear. The V and J ends lost 4 bases and 1 base respectively, with 16 bases between them. CDR1 and CDR2 (germline): SGHNT, YENEEA. The CDR3 sequence is 16 residues long. The CDR3 spells CASSSQSGDGNTEAFF. CDR3 sequence (DNA): TGTGCCAGCAGCTCCCAGTCGGGAGACGGGAACACTGAAGCTTTCTTT.

The J gene is TRBJ2-5, the V gene TRBV6-6; 14 bases agree with TRBD2. The trim removed 4 bases at V and 4 bases at J, leaving 5 bases unmatched. Looked up from germline, CDR1 is MNHNY and CDR2 is SVGAGI (reference sequence). The CDR3 extends over 16 amino acids. This CDR3 is CASSSGLAGGSETQYF. CDR3 nucleotide sequence: TGTGCCAGCAGTTCTGGACTAGCGGGAGGATCAGAGACCCAGTACTTC.

The chain employs TRBV19 and TRBJ1-4; tentative D call: TRBD1 (6 bases). The germline CDR1 and CDR2 sequences are LNHDA and SQIVND (reference sequence). The CDR3 runs to 14 residues. V dropped 4 bases and J dropped 8 bases, with 14 bases sitting between them. The CDR3 reads CASSTATGKEKLFF. The CDR3 coding sequence is TGTGCCAGTAGTACCGCGACAGGCAAGGAAAAACTGTTTTTT.

This sequence joins TRBV27 and TRBJ1-6; no definite D call. The CDR3 is 12 amino acids. Germline assignment: CDR1 MNHEY and CDR2 SMNVEV (reference sequence). The V end lost 3 bases, the J end lost 8 bases, and 5 bases lay between the germline ends. The CDR3 coding sequence is TGTGCCAGCAGTTTTTCAGATTCACCCCTCCACTTT. Encoded protein: CASSFSDSPLHF.

The chain recombines TRBV7-9 with TRBJ2-7; 7 nucleotides align to TRBD2. This CDR3 is 14 amino acids long. V gave up 1 base and J gave up 5 bases; unmatched junction bases: 5. Looked up from germline, CDR1 is SEHNR and CDR2 is FQNEAQ (reference sequence). CDR3 in DNA: TGTGCCAGCAGCTTAGGCGGGAGATCGAACGAGCAGTACTTC. This codes for CASSLGGRSNEQYF.

The rearrangement links TRBV27 to TRBJ2-1, with 8 bases identical to TRBD1. With V trimmed by 8 bases and J by 5 bases, 5 bases remained unmatched. The CDR3 sequence is 13 residues long. From germline, CDR1 is MNHEY and CDR2 SMNVEV (reference sequence). CDR3 sequence reads: CASRGQGNNEQFF. In DNA, the CDR3 is TGTGCCAGCCGAGGACAGGGCAACAATGAGCAGTTCTTC.

J is TRBJ1-5 and V is TRBV6-6, with 10 positions matching TRBD1. The CDR3 totals 21 residues. Unmatched junction bases numbered 23, after V lost 5 bases and J lost 4 bases. Germline V gene data show CDR1 as MNHNY and CDR2 as SVGAGI (reference sequence). CDR3 nucleotide sequence: TGTGCCAGCAGTCCTCCTCCTTCGCCGGGACAGGGGAATGGGAGGAATCAGCCCCAGCATTTT. Its translation: CASSPPPSPGQGNGRNQPQHF.

V gene TRBV28 combines with J gene TRBJ1-2; D is unclear. The CDR3 is 17 amino acids. The V gene's germline CDR1 is MDHEN and CDR2 SYDVKM. Trimming shortened V by 2 bases and J by 8 bases, and 24 bases separated the two germline ends. The CDR3 protein is CASSLEIRPSLSSGYTF. CDR3 bases: TGTGCCAGCAGTTTAGAGATAAGGCCCTCGCTTAGCAGCGGCTACACCTTC.

This sequence joins TRBV27 and TRBJ1-6, with 7 bases identical to TRBD1. Germline V lookup: CDR1 MNHEY, CDR2 SMNVEV (reference sequence). J was trimmed by 7 bases and V by 6 bases; bases with no gene match: 9. CDR3 length: 15 residues. This chain's CDR3 is CASSLGTAENSPLHF. The CDR3, as DNA: TGTGCCAGCAGCCTCGGGACAGCCGAAAATTCACCCCTCCACTTT.

The chain couples TRBV5-6 to TRBJ1-2; no firm D call. CDR3 size: 13 residues. Trimming removed 4 bases from V and 8 bases from J, with 15 bases in between. CDR1 is SGHDT and CDR2 is YYEEEE in the germline V gene. CDR3 bases: TGTGCCAGCAGCCTACCGGGTGTGATAGGCTACACCTTC. This codes for CASSLPGVIGYTF.

The DNA for the CDR3 is TGTGCCAGCAGTGCTGGCGGGGTGGGCACAGATACGCAGTATTTT. This sequence encodes CASSAGGVGTDTQYF. The rearrangement links TRBV2 to TRBJ2-3; tentatively, D is TRBD2 (6 bases). Germline CDR1 and CDR2: SNHLY and FYNNEI. CDR3 length: 15 residues. Trimming took off 4 bases at V and 1 base at J, with 12 bases between the two ends. The full variable domain, rest sourced from reference TRBV2 and TRBJ2-3, is EPEVTQTPSHQVTQMGQEVILRCVPISNHLYFYWYRQILGQKVEFLVSFYNNEISEKSEIFDDQFSVERPDGSNFTLKIRSTKLEDSAMYFCASSAGGVGTDTQYFGPGTRLTVL.

The chain combines TRBV28 with TRBJ2-7; D is unclear. Looked up from germline, CDR1 is MDHEN and CDR2 is SYDVKM. Trimming took off 2 bases at V and 2 bases at J, with 13 bases between the two ends. CDR3 length: 15 residues. CDR3 in amino acids: CASSLVETPPYEQYF. CDR3 nucleotides: TGTGCCAGCAGTTTAGTCGAGACTCCGCCCTACGAGCAGTACTTC.

This chain uses TRBV7-6 with TRBJ2-2, with D perhaps matching TRBD1 (5 bases). Per germline, CDR1 SGHVS and CDR2 FNYEAQ. The V and J ends lost 5 bases and 0 bases respectively, with 13 bases between them. This CDR3 is 16 amino acids long. The CDR3, as DNA: TGTGCCAGCAGCACCCGTCGACAGACGAACACCGGGGAGCTGTTTTTT. It translates to CASSTRRQTNTGELFF.

The V gene is TRBV5-1, the J gene TRBJ1-5; 7 bases line up with TRBD1. This CDR3 has 15 amino acids. The germline V gene encodes CDR1 SGHRS and CDR2 YFSETQ. The J segment lost 0 bases and the V segment lost 4 bases, leaving 4 bases of the junction unmatched. DNA of the CDR3: TGCGCCAGCAGCCCGGACAGGAGTAGCAATCAGCCCCAGCATTTT. Protein product: CASSPDRSSNQPQHF.

This chain uses TRBV28 with TRBJ1-2; the match to TRBD1 covers 10 bases. The CDR3 sequence is 15 residues long. The junction had 8 bases not matched to a gene; V was cut back by 5 bases and J by 5 bases. CDR1 is MDHEN and CDR2 is SYDVKM in the germline V gene. The CDR3 DNA sequence: TGTGCCAGCAGTCCGACAGGGGGCGCTATATATGGCTACACCTTC. It translates to CASSPTGGAIYGYTF.

The gene calls are TRBV11-2 and TRBJ1-5; D is unresolved. V dropped 1 base and J dropped 0 bases, with 16 bases sitting between them. Germline V lookup: CDR1 SGHAT, CDR2 FQNNGV. The CDR3 contains 18 residues. The chain's CDR3 is CASSLGFSQVNSNQPQHF. CDR3 coding DNA: TGTGCCAGCAGCTTAGGTTTCTCCCAGGTTAATAGCAATCAGCCCCAGCATTTT.

The chain is built from TRBV19 and TRBJ2-5, with 7 nucleotides matching TRBD2. Per germline, CDR1 LNHDA and CDR2 SQIVND (reference sequence). The CDR3 extends over 15 amino acids. V trimming: 1 base; J trimming: 4 bases; junction bases outside the gene matches: 6. The CDR3 is CASSIGAGVTETQYF. In nucleotides, the CDR3 is TGTGCCAGTAGTATAGGGGCGGGAGTTACAGAGACCCAGTACTTC.

This clone was seen a few times. CDR3 loop: CASSYQEGASNQPQHF. The CDR3 DNA reads as TGTGCCAGCAGCTACCAAGAGGGGGCAAGCAATCAGCCCCAGCATTTT. V usage is TRBV7-8 and J usage is TRBJ1-5; 7 bases agree with TRBD1. V trimming: 4 bases; J trimming: 1 base; junction bases outside the gene matches: 7. The CDR3 spans 16 residues. Germline V gene data show CDR1 as SGHVS and CDR2 as FQNEAQ. The whole variable domain, remainder taken from reference TRBV7-8 and TRBJ1-5, is GAGVSQSPRYKVAKRGQDVALRCDPISGHVSLFWYQQALGQGPEFLTYFQNEAQLDKSGLPSDRFFAERPEGSVSTLKIQRTQQEDSAVYLCASSYQEGASNQPQHFGDGTRLSIL.